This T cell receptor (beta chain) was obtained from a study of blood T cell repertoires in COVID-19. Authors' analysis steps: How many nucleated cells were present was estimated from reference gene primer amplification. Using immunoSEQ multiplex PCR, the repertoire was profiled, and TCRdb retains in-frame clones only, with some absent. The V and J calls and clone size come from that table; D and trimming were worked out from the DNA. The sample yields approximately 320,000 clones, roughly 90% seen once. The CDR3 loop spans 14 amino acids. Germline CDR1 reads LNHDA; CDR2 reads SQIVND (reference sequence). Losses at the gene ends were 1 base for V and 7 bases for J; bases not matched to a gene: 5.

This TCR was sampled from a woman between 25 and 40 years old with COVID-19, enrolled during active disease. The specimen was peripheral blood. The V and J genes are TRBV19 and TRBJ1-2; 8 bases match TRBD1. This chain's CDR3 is CASSIVSGGGGYTF. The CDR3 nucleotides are TGTGCCAGTAGTATAGTCTCAGGGGGCGGTGGCTACACCTTC.